This T cell receptor (beta chain) derives from a study of blood T cells in healthy people across ages. The sample holds a few counts of this clonotype. This sequence may be a read error, since a much larger clone differs from it by one base. The length of the CDR3 is 13 residues. CDR1 SGHRS and CDR2 YFSETQ come from the germline V gene. A J-beta primer mix and a sample-barcoded 5' primer were used in a second PCR of about 6 to 12 cycles. TCRdb reprocessed the 5' RACE reads with MiXCR, giving one entry per CDR3 protein. The sample lists 600,000 or so distinct CDR3 sequences; about 30% were seen once. Sequencing input: blood. This TCR came from an elderly woman in good health. The chain carries TRBV5-1 and TRBJ2-5; D is unclear. The better agreement between TRBJ2-1 and the DNA end casts doubt on the J call. CDR3 residues: CASSLVMEETQFF. CDR3 coding DNA: TGCGCCAGCAGCTTGGTTATGGAAGAGACCCAGTTCTTC.